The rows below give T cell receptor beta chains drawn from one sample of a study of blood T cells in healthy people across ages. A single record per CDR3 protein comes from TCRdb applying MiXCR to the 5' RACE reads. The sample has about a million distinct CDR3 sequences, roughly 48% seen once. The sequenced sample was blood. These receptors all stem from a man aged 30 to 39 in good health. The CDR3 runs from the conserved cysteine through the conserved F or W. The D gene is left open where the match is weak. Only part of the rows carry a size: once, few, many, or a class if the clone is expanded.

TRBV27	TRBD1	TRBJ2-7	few	TGTGCCAGCAGTTCGAGGGGGCGCGAGCAGTACTTC	CASSSRGREQYF
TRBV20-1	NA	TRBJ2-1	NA	TGCAGTGCCCAGACCCCTAATGAGCAGTTCTTC	CSAQTPNEQFF
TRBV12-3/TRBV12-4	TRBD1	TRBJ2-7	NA	TGTGCCAGCAGTTTCGGGGAAAGGGACAGGCAGTACTTC	CASSFGERDRQYF
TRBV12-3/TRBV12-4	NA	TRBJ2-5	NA	TGTGCCAGCAGTTTCGGACAGATCCAAGAGACCCAGTACTTC	CASSFGQIQETQYF
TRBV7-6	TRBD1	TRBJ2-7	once	TGTGCCAGCAGCGGAACAGGGGTGGACAATGAGCAGTACTTC	CASSGTGVDNEQYF
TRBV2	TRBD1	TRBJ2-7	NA	TGTGCCAGCGTTCGGACAGGGACTTACGAGCAGTACTTC	CASVRTGTYEQYF
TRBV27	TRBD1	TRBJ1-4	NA	TGTGCCAGCAGTTTAACAGGGGTCGAAGAAAAACTGTTTTTT	CASSLTGVEEKLFF
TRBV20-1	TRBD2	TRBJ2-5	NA	TGCAGTGCAAGGACTAGCGGGCAGGAGACCCAGTACTTC	CSARTSGQETQYF
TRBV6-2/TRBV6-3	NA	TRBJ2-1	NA	TGTGCCAGCAGTTACAGCGGCAGGGGCTATGGATCCTACAATGAGCAGTTCTTC	CASSYSGRGYGSYNEQFF
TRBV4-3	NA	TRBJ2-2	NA	TGCGCCAGCAGCCAAGATAAAGGACTGAACACCGGGGAGCTGTTTTTT	CASSQDKGLNTGELFF
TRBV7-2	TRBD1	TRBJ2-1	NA	TGTGCCAGCAGCTTACTCCAGGGGGCAGTTGAGCAGTTCTTC	CASSLLQGAVEQFF
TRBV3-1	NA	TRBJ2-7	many	TGTGCCAGCAGCCAAGTTGACTACGAGCAGTACTTC	CASSQVDYEQYF
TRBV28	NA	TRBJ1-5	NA	TGTGCCAGCACCTCAGACTGGGCAGGCAGCAATCAGCCCCAGCATTTT	CASTSDWAGSNQPQHF
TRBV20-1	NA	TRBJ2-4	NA	TGCAGTGCTAGAGATCGGTCCCAGAAAGACATTCAGTACTTC	CSARDRSQKDIQYF
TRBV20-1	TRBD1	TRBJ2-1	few	TGCAGTGCTAGAGACCGACAGGGGAGGAATTCCTACAATGAGCAGTTCTTC	CSARDRQGRNSYNEQFF
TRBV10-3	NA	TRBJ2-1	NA	TGTGCCATCAGCGGCCAGAGCTCCTACAATGAGCAGTTCTTC	CAISGQSSYNEQFF
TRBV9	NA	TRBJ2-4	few	TGTGCCAGCAGCGGCCGGGACAATGGATACATTCAGTACTTC	CASSGRDNGYIQYF
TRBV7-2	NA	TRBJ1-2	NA	TGTGCCAGCAGCTCAACAGGGAGGGTCTATGGCTACACCTTC	CASSSTGRVYGYTF
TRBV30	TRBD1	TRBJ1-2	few	TGTGCCTGGACACTAAACAGGGGGCACGGCTACACCTTC	CAWTLNRGHGYTF
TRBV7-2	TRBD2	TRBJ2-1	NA	TGTGCCAGCAGCTACAAGCGGGGGGTGGGTTACAATGAGCAGTTCTTC	CASSYKRGVGYNEQFF
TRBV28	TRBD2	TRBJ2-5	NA	TGTGCCAGCAGTTTGAGTCTAGCGGGGGGGCAAGAGACCCAGTACTTC	CASSLSLAGGQETQYF
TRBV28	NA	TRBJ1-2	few	TGTGCCAGCAGTTTTGGGCAGATCTATGGCTACACCTTC	CASSFGQIYGYTF
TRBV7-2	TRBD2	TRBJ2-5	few	TGTGCCAGCAGCTTAGGACTAGCGAGGGAGACCCAGTACTTC	CASSLGLARETQYF
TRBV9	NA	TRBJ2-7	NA	TGTGCCAGCAGCGTAGTTGGGGACGGGGGCTACGAGCAGTACTTC	CASSVVGDGGYEQYF
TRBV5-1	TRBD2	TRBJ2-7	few	TGCGCCAGCAGCTTCGAATCTAGCGGGGCCACCTACGAGCAGTACTTC	CASSFESSGATYEQYF
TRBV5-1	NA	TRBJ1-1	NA	TGCGCCAGCAGCTTGCTGACAGTTCGGACTGAAGCTTTCTTT	CASSLLTVRTEAFF
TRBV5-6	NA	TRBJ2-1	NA	TGTGCCAGCAACCCGGGGCAGTTCTTC	CASNPGQFF
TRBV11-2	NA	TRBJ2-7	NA	TGTGCCAGCAGCTTCCGGGACAAATACTACGAGCAGTACTTC	CASSFRDKYYEQYF
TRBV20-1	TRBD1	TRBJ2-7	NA	TGCAGTGCTAGAGATGTAGGACAGGTCTCCTACGAGCAGTACTTC	CSARDVGQVSYEQYF
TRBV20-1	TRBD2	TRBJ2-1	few	TGCAGTGCTTCCCGCCTAGCGGGGGATAGGAATGAGCAGTTCTTC	CSASRLAGDRNEQFF
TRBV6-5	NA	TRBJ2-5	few	TGTGCCAGCAGTTACGAGGGACACCAAGTTTCGGAGACCCAGTACTTC	CASSYEGHQVSETQYF
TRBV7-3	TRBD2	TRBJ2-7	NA	TGTGCCAGCAGCACATCTAGCGGGACTCAATACGAGCAGTACTTC	CASSTSSGTQYEQYF
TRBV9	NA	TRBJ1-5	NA	TGTGCCAGCAGCCAGGACGGACATAGCAATCAGCCCCAGCATTTT	CASSQDGHSNQPQHF
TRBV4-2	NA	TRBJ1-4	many	TGTGCCAGCAGCCGCTCACAGGAAGTCGTTGAAAAACTGTTTTTT	CASSRSQEVVEKLFF